This T cell receptor beta chain originates from a study of response to subunit inactivated influenza vaccine. TCRdb passed the RT-PCR reads through MiXCR, listing each CDR3 protein once. Among fewer than 400,000 distinct CDR3 sequences listed, around a fifth were seen once. Study-level results: A suggestion made by the authors is that each seasonal influenza vaccination recruits few new T cells.

Comment on this clonotype: The antigen is not known.

Sequences were derived from PBMCs from blood, sampled around 22 months after vaccination. The origin of this receptor is a man aged 45 to 70 who received an inactivated influenza vaccine.

Here the CDR3 reads CASSQAVMGGTEAFF. CDR3 DNA: TGCGCCAGCAGCCAAGCCGTGATGGGAGGCACTGAAGCTTTCTTT. The V call is TRBV4-1, the J call TRBJ1-1; D gene ambiguous. The germline CDR1 and CDR2 sequences are MGHRA and YSYEKL. The length of the CDR3 is 15 residues. With 1 base removed from V and 4 bases from J, the gap between germline ends came to 13 bases.